The 10 T cell receptor beta chains below come from one sample, sequenced in a study of T cell repertoires and Cas9 in healthy adults. TCRdb's table, derived via immunoSEQ multiplex PCR, lists solely in-frame clones and lacks some. This table has about 15,000 clones, 75% to 90% appearing once. What was sequenced was Tregs (CD4+, CD25+, CD127-, CD137-, CD154-) from PBMCs; culture status not recorded. These receptors originate from a human donor in good health.

The CDR3 bases are TGTGCCAGCAGCCCCACGGACAACACAGATACGCAGTATTTT. The encoded protein is CASSPTDNTDTQYF. The V and J genes are TRBV9 and TRBJ2-3; tentatively, D is TRBD1 (5 bases). The CDR3 runs 14 residues. Germline V gene lookup returns CDR1 SGDLS and CDR2 YYNGEE. Trimming took 4 bases from V and 2 from J, leaving 11 bases between them.

To note about this clone: Distinct nucleotide sequences in the sample also encode this CDR3. The gene calls are TRBV19 and TRBJ1-1, with 7 bases aligning to TRBD1. Germline-derived CDR1 and CDR2 are LNHDA and SQIVND (reference sequence). The V gene end was trimmed by 10 bases and the J gene end by 5 bases; junction bases not matched to a gene: 16. The CDR3 consists of 15 residues. This CDR3 is CAIIGPGGGRTEAFF. CDR3 nucleotides: TGTGCCATCATTGGTCCAGGGGGGGGAAGAACTGAAGCTTTCTTT.

The rearrangement links TRBV15 to TRBJ2-1, with D possibly being TRBD2 (6 bases). The length of the CDR3 is 16 residues. Trimming pared 2 bases from V and 6 bases from J, leaving 17 bases between. The germline V gene encodes CDR1 LNHNV and CDR2 YYDKDF (reference sequence). DNA for the CDR3: TGTGCCACCAGCAGATCCGGAGGGGTCCTCTTCAATGAGCAGTTCTTC. It codes for CATSRSGGVLFNEQFF.

The gene calls are TRBV5-1 and TRBJ1-2; possibly TRBD1 for D (6 bases). This CDR3 has 14 amino acids. CDR1 and CDR2 from the germline V gene are SGHRS and YFSETQ. Trimming left V 1 base short and J 0 bases short, with 7 bases between. CDR3 loop: CASSLTGTNYGYTF. Written as DNA, the CDR3 is TGCGCCAGCAGCTTGACAGGGACTAACTATGGCTACACCTTC.

The chain recombines TRBV15 with TRBJ2-7; possibly TRBD2 for D (5 bases). The CDR3 totals 14 residues. Germline V gives CDR1 LNHNV, CDR2 YYDKDF (reference sequence). Trimming stripped 0 bases from V and 4 bases from J, with 10 bases between. CDR3 residues: CATSRDPSGYEQYF. The CDR3 DNA sequence: TGTGCCACCAGCAGAGATCCGAGCGGTTACGAGCAGTACTTC.

The chain combines TRBV15 with TRBJ1-3; the match to TRBD1 covers 10 bases. With 3 bases clipped from V and 4 bases from J, the junction kept 6 bases outside the gene matches. This CDR3 has 16 amino acids. Per the germline V gene, CDR1 is LNHNV and CDR2 is YYDKDF (reference sequence). The CDR3 sequence is CATSRPGQGVGNTIYF. The CDR3 DNA follows: TGTGCCACCAGCAGGCCAGGACAGGGGGTAGGAAACACCATATATTTT.

The table lists this clone with a few counts. The CDR3 DNA follows: TGCGCCAGCAGCTTGGAAGGGACAGGGGGGTTGGAGCAGTACGTC. Its translation is CASSLEGTGGLEQYV. The chain has TRBV5-1 and TRBJ2-7; 11 bases fit TRBD1. CDR3 length equals 15 residues. The ends lost 0 bases at V and 7 bases at J; junction bases unmatched: 6. Germline V gene sequence: CDR1 SGHRS, CDR2 YFSETQ.

This clone is medium-sized. The chain couples TRBV25-1 to TRBJ2-7; TRBD2 aligns across 9 bases. Germline trimming cut 4 bases from V and 5 bases from J; bases unmatched to any gene: 9. The CDR3 is 15 amino acids. Germline V CDR1 and CDR2: MGHDK, SYGVNS. CDR3 in amino acids: CASSAPSGTSNEQYF. CDR3 nucleotide sequence: TGTGCCAGCAGTGCTCCCTCCGGGACTAGCAACGAGCAGTACTTC.

The chain has TRBV29-1 and TRBJ1-4, with no clear D. The length of the CDR3 is 13 residues. V lost 7 bases and J 0 bases, leaving 9 bases between the germline ends. CDR1 and CDR2 (germline): SQVTM, ANQGSEA. The CDR3 spells CSATRSTNEKLFF. CDR3 bases: TGCAGCGCGACCAGGTCAACTAATGAAAAACTGTTTTTT.

This rearrangement joins TRBV18 to TRBJ1-3; D perhaps matches TRBD1 (5 bases). The V end lost 5 bases, the J end lost 1 base, and 9 bases lay between the germline ends. CDR3 length: 14 amino acids. CDR1 KGHSH and CDR2 LQKENI come from the germline V gene. CDR3 in DNA: TGTGCCAGCTCAGCCGACAGTTCTGGAAACACCATATATTTT. It translates to CASSADSSGNTIYF.